This T cell receptor (beta chain) was documented in a study of blood T cells in healthy people across ages (dated by TCRdb to the mid-2010s). In terms of the full investigation: In model experiments, template switching captured about one uniquely barcoded TCR beta cDNA molecule for every two T cells. The study analyzed two additional independent replicas of 1 million unique cDNA reads from the same blood draw for two donors, one aged 18 to 29 and one aged 80 or older. The donors were split into four age groups: young (average roughly 15 years), middle-aged (roughly 39), aged (approximately 60) and long-lived (more than 80). To avoid experimental bias, donors of different ages were spread randomly across the sequencing lanes. Age-related changes in TCR beta repertoire diversity were measured in the study by deep sequencing normalized with unique cDNA molecular identifiers. What the authors observed across the whole study: A strong correlation was found between observed TCR beta diversity and the percentage of naive T cells measured by flow cytometry. Observed TCR beta diversity per million T cells fell roughly linearly with age, and a significant reduction was already apparent by age around 44. The CMV infection status of donors was not known, potentially confounding age-related changes in expanded clonotypes. Conclusive comparison of naive and antigen-experienced compartments was prevented by the profiling of bulk unsorted PBMCs. Estimates of total diversity based on one million sequenced T cells were regarded as lower bounds and as underestimates. Compared with the aged group, more naive CD4+ T cells, fewer expanded clones and increased TCR diversity were shown by the long-lived group, suggesting age selection.

The donors were under 40 Caucasian individuals from Russia, aged about 6 to 100 years, who were systemically healthy. Each donor gave roughly 11 milliliters of peripheral blood, drawn into EDTA-treated Vacutainer tubes. Ficoll-Paque density-gradient centrifugation was used to isolate PBMCs, with at least 6.5 million per sample. Total RNA, at least 6 micrograms per sample, was extracted from PBMCs with Trizol reagent. Naive CD45RAhigh/CD27high T cell percentages were measured by flow cytometry on a PBMC aliquot from every donor. To note about this clonotype: What antigen it recognizes has not been identified. No base qualities exist here, and no much larger clone lies one base off it.

Library preparation employed 5' RACE. TCRdb shows the sequencer as Illumina HiSeq 2500. A second about 7 to 12 cycle PCR used a sample-barcoded 5' primer and a J-beta primer mix. Each TCR beta cDNA molecule received a unique molecular identifier from a template-switch 5' adaptor carrying 12 random nucleotides. Each sample yielded at least 3 million CDR3-containing paired-end reads. The Mint cDNA synthesis kit, primed by a TRBC-specific oligonucleotide, was used to synthesize first-strand cDNA from all RNA. After uracil-DNA glycosylase treatment, a first 18-cycle PCR used universal primers M1SS and BC2_uni_R on all cDNA. Concerning the study's data processing: For normalization, 1 million high-quality reads, each with a distinct molecular identifier, were randomly selected from each sample. Reads with shared molecular identifiers were discarded instead of being binned into consensus sequences. MiTCR, run with a Q25 quality threshold and the strictest error-elimination algorithm, handled CDR3 identification, clonotype clustering and error correction. A nonparametric unseen species model using Euler transformation provided a lower-bound estimate of total TCR beta diversity. TCRdb redid the processing of the public reads, applying fastp at Q25 and MiXCR, and retained in-frame beta chains. When rows share a CDR3 protein, they turn into one entry using the most common DNA and genes. TCRdb assigned the V and J calls; the authors' analysis was not used. This sample holds approximately 730,000 distinct CDR3 sequences; more than 40% were observed only once. 20% to 25% of the sample lies in the top ten.

Counted from cysteine to phenylalanine, this CDR3 has 12 amino acids. Here the CDR3 DNA is all that survives: 36 bases in frame from base 1. The junction shows trimming of 3 bases on V and 4 bases on J, plus 6 bases between the germline ends. Sequencing was done on a sample of blood. The V and J segments used are TRBV12-3 or TRBV12-4 and TRBJ1-2, with an unclear D gene assignment. The clonotype originates from a woman aged 55 to 70 in good health. The nucleotides read TGTGCCAGCAGTTTTCAGACCTATGGCTACACCTTC. It translates to CASSFQTYGYTF.